The 11 T cell receptor beta chains presented below share a single source sample, sequenced in a study of OX40 agonist ivuxolimab in advanced cancers. Profiled with immunoSEQ multiplex PCR; TCRdb holds only in-frame clones, not every one. Of approximately 73,000 clones in the sample, approximately 88% were seen once. This specimen consisted of CD4+ or CD8+ T cells sorted from blood, obtained in a trial of the OX40 agonist ivuxolimab. The receptors stem from an adult with an advanced solid tumor such as melanoma, head and neck, liver or kidney cancer.

The chain links TRBV9 to TRBJ2-1, with D unclear. There are 12 residues in the CDR3. Deletions cut 1 base from V and 9 bases from J, with 8 bases between. Germline CDR1 SGDLS, CDR2 YYNGEE. CDR3 in amino acids: CASSVPGGEQFF. CDR3 coding DNA: TGTGCCAGCAGCGTACCGGGCGGTGAGCAGTTCTTC.

The rearrangement links TRBV7-9 to TRBJ2-2; TRBD2 matches at 11 bases. The CDR3 has 16 amino acids. After removal of 4 bases from V and 1 base from J, the junction contained 2 bases not matched to a gene. Germline CDR1 reads SEHNR; CDR2 reads FQNEAQ (reference sequence). CDR3 sequence: CASSWGLAENTGELFF. The DNA for the CDR3 is TGTGCCAGCAGCTGGGGACTAGCGGAGAACACCGGGGAGCTGTTTTTT.

This sequence joins TRBV28 and TRBJ2-5, with D maybe TRBD2 (5 bases). Germline V gene data show CDR1 as MDHEN and CDR2 as SYDVKM. Trimming shortened V by 8 bases and J by 5 bases, and 15 bases separated the two germline ends. The CDR3 is 13 residues long. CDR3 amino acids: CASASRGSETQYF. CDR3 DNA: TGTGCCAGCGCCTCGCGAGGGAGCGAGACCCAGTACTTC.

This chain links TRBV27 with TRBJ2-7; tentatively, D is TRBD2 (6 bases). The CDR3 consists of 14 residues. The germline V and J ends were trimmed by 5 bases and 5 bases, with 16 bases remaining between them. The V gene's germline CDR1 is MNHEY and CDR2 SMNVEV (reference sequence). Written as DNA, the CDR3 is TGTGCCAGCAGTCGGGACTCCCCTTTCGACGAGCAGTACTTC. Translating gives CASSRDSPFDEQYF.

The CDR3 coding sequence is TGTGCCAGCAGTGACATACAGGGGCGCTCCTACAATGAGCAGTTCTTC. Protein: CASSDIQGRSYNEQFF. The rearrangement uses TRBV6-1 and TRBJ2-1, with 7 bases that match TRBD1. V lost 3 bases to trimming and J lost 0 bases; unmatched junction nucleotides: 5. The CDR3 covers 16 residues. From germline, CDR1 is MNHNS and CDR2 SASEGT.

For the CDR3, the DNA is TGTGCCAGCAGCCGCGGTCGGGGGCCAACTAATGAAAAACTGTTTTTT. Amino acid sequence: CASSRGRGPTNEKLFF. This chain uses TRBV7-9 with TRBJ1-4; TRBD1 might be the D (6 bases). Trimming stripped 5 bases from V and 0 bases from J, with 13 bases between. There are 16 residues in the CDR3. Germline CDR1 reads SEHNR; CDR2 reads FQNEAQ (reference sequence).

The chain has TRBV19 and TRBJ2-3, with 15 bases lining up with TRBD2. This CDR3 comprises 16 residues. V was clipped by 6 bases and J by 6 bases; unmatched bases: 7. The V gene's germline CDR1 is LNHDA and CDR2 SQIVND (reference sequence). The CDR3 nucleotides are TGTGCCAGTAGGAAGGGACTAGCGGGAGGACTGGATACGCAGTATTTT. It translates to CASRKGLAGGLDTQYF.

The V call is TRBV11-2, the J call TRBJ2-1; D possibly corresponds to TRBD2 (5 bases). This CDR3 is 12 amino acids long. V lost 2 bases, J lost 9 bases, and 8 bases lay in between. The germline CDR1 and CDR2 sequences are SGHAT and FQNNGV. The CDR3, as DNA: TGTGCCAGCAGCTTAACTAGAACTGAGCAGTTCTTC. Protein product: CASSLTRTEQFF.

V is TRBV7-9 and J is TRBJ1-1; weak D call: TRBD1 (5 bases). Between the trimmed V and J ends, which lost 3 bases and 8 bases, there was a span of 13 bases. The CDR3 spans 13 residues. Germline CDR1 is SEHNR and CDR2 is FQNEAQ (reference sequence). CDR3 protein: CASSFLGPLEAFF. The DNA for the CDR3 is TGTGCCAGCAGCTTTTTGGGGCCCCTAGAAGCTTTCTTT.

The chain employs TRBV7-8 and TRBJ1-2; D unresolved. Germline V gene sequence: CDR1 SGHVS, CDR2 FQNEAQ. The CDR3 extends over 14 amino acids. The V end lost 5 bases, the J end lost 4 bases, and 14 bases lay between the germline ends. This CDR3 is CASSPPQRFYGYTF. The CDR3 bases are TGTGCCAGCAGCCCCCCCCAGAGATTCTATGGCTACACCTTC. The variable domain in full, with the rest retrieved from reference TRBV7-8 and TRBJ1-2, is GAGVSQSPRYKVAKRGQDVALRCDPISGHVSLFWYQQALGQGPEFLTYFQNEAQLDKSGLPSDRFFAERPEGSVSTLKIQRTQQEDSAVYLCASSPPQRFYGYTFGSGTRLTVV.

The chain carries TRBV4-1 and TRBJ2-7, with D uncertain. The CDR3 has 14 amino acids. Looked up from germline, CDR1 is MGHRA and CDR2 is YSYEKL. Trimming removed 4 bases at V and 2 bases at J, with 12 bases between. This chain's CDR3 is CASSPSIAAYEQYF. Written as DNA, the CDR3 is TGCGCCAGCAGCCCTAGTATAGCCGCCTACGAGCAGTACTTC.